The 16 T cell receptor beta chains in this list originate from one sample, sequenced in a study of vaccination and CD4 T cells after COVID-19. Treatment denoted: roughly 11-day PBMC culture with coronavirus spike peptide pools or control peptides (ViraFEST assay). Their antigens remain unidentified. With the Oncomine TCR Beta short-read assay, DNA from cultured CD4+ T cells was sequenced. TCRdb called the PCR reads again in MiXCR, with one record for every CDR3 protein. Seen here are more than 12,000 distinct CDR3 sequences, 65% to 85% observed once, and the top ten hold nearly 10%. Sequencing was performed on CD4+ T cells from blood, cultured in vitro, taken after SARS-CoV-2 vaccination. Receptor source: a human donor who received a COVID-19 vaccine.

Concerning this clonotype: A read error may be the cause here, since a much bigger clone is one base away. The chain uses TRBV5-4 and TRBJ1-6; 8 nucleotides agree with TRBD1. The CDR3 loop spans 16 amino acids. Germline lookup yields CDR1 SGHNT and CDR2 YYREEE (reference sequence). CDR3 loop: CASSLTQGGENSSLHF. CDR3 in DNA: TGTGCCAGCAGCTTGACACAGGGGGGAGAAAATTCATCCCTCCACTTT.

This clonotype was seen only once. The chain employs TRBV6-1 and TRBJ2-7, with TRBD1 matching over 9 bases. This CDR3 spans 14 amino acids. Germline V gene sequence: CDR1 MNHNS, CDR2 SASEGT. The V and J ends lost 6 bases and 6 bases, in that order; junction bases with no gene match: 9. The chain's CDR3 is CASSQDRGQGEQYF. Here the CDR3 DNA reads TGTGCCAGCAGCCAGGACAGGGGACAGGGCGAGCAGTACTTC.

The chain recombines TRBV7-8 with TRBJ2-3; D is possibly TRBD2 (7 bases). Germline CDR1 reads SGHVS; CDR2 reads FQNEAQ. This CDR3 spans 16 amino acids. The V end was cut by 2 bases, the J end by 5 bases, with 17 bases between. CDR3 residues: CASSLLGGGRGDTQYF. The CDR3 nucleotides read TGTGCCAGCAGCTTATTGGGGGGGGGGCGTGGAGATACGCAGTATTTT.

This clonotype was seen only once. The genes are TRBV7-8 and TRBJ2-5, with 9 bases matching TRBD2. CDR3 length equals 12 residues. Germline V gene data show CDR1 as SGHVS and CDR2 as FQNEAQ. The J segment lost 12 bases and the V segment lost 2 bases, leaving 4 bases of the junction unmatched. CDR3 sequence (DNA): TGTGCCAGCAGCTTATCAAGCGGGGGGAAGTACTTC. This gives the protein CASSLSSGGKYF.

J is TRBJ1-1 and V is TRBV19, with D unresolved. This CDR3 region has 15 residues. Germline CDR1 is LNHDA and CDR2 is SQIVND (reference sequence). V lost 6 bases, J lost 1 base, and 15 bases lay in between. The CDR3 reads CASSLGQAGNTEAFF. CDR3 coding DNA: TGTGCCAGTAGCCTTGGGCAGGCCGGGAACACTGAAGCTTTCTTT.

CDR3 in amino acids: CASSQVRGRENTGELFF. The CDR3, as DNA: TGTGCCAGCAGCCAAGTGAGGGGCAGGGAAAACACCGGGGAGCTGTTTTTT. This chain links TRBV4-2 with TRBJ2-2; D may be TRBD1 or TRBD2 (5 bases each). The CDR3 is made up of 17 amino acids. Germline V gene data show CDR1 as LGHNA and CDR2 as YNFKEQ. Between the trimmed V and J ends, which lost 1 base and 2 bases, there was a span of 14 bases.

This sequence joins TRBV19 and TRBJ1-6, with D hard to call. The CDR3 runs to 14 residues. Germline V gene sequence: CDR1 LNHDA, CDR2 SQIVND (reference sequence). V dropped 4 bases and J dropped 13 bases, with 17 bases sitting between them. The CDR3 loop is CASSKSELELPLHF. For the CDR3, the DNA is TGTGCCAGTAGTAAGTCGGAACTCGAGTTGCCCCTCCACTTT.

This CDR3 reads CSATSGRGVVSPLHF. In DNA form, the CDR3 reads TGCAGTGCTACCTCCGGGCGAGGAGTTGTCTCACCCCTCCACTTT. The chain employs TRBV20-1 and TRBJ1-6; D call uncertain. Germline lookup yields CDR1 DFQATT and CDR2 SNEGSKA (reference sequence). V lost 4 bases and J lost 10, with 20 bases in between. There are 15 residues in the CDR3.

Only one count was recorded for this clonotype. At one end, the junction sequence differs from germline, possibly due to a read error. The chain is built from TRBV6-5 and TRBJ1-5; no reliable D call. The CDR3 is 15 amino acids. Germline V CDR1 and CDR2: MNHEY, SVGAGI. The CDR3 DNA is TGTGCCAGCAGTGACTCGGATAGTTGGTATCAGCCCCAGCATTTT. Translated: CASSDSDSWYQPQHF.

The rearrangement joins TRBV5-1 to TRBJ2-3, with 9 bases lining up with TRBD2. The CDR3 covers 17 residues. CDR1 and CDR2 (germline): SGHRS, YFSETQ. J gave up 4 bases and V 4 bases, and 13 bases lay outside the gene matches. CDR3 sequence (DNA): TGCGCCAGCAGCCGGCGGGTAGCGGGGGAACCACCAGATACGCAGTATTTT. Encoded protein: CASSRRVAGEPPDTQYF.

The genes are TRBV19 and TRBJ2-5; 11 bases align to TRBD2. The length of the CDR3 is 16 residues. V shed 3 bases and J 4 bases; nucleotides not matched to a gene: 7. Germline CDR1 LNHDA, CDR2 SQIVND (reference sequence). Written as DNA, the CDR3 is TGTGCCAGTAGTATTGCTAGCGGGGGGCTTCCAGAGACCCAGTACTTC. It specifies CASSIASGGLPETQYF.

The rearrangement uses TRBV7-2 and TRBJ1-1, with D unclear. CDR3 size: 13 residues. Germline CDR1 is SGHTA and CDR2 is FQGNSA. V was pared by 3 bases and J by 3 bases, with 8 bases between. The CDR3 DNA reads TGTGCCAGCAGCTTCACGTGGGACACTGAAGCTTTCTTT. It is translated as CASSFTWDTEAFF.

This rearrangement joins TRBV12-3 or TRBV12-4 to TRBJ1-4, with TRBD1 as a possible D gene (5 bases). The CDR3 has 16 amino acids. Trimming took 5 bases from V and 0 from J, leaving 13 bases between them. The CDR3 DNA follows: TGTGCCAGCAGTCCGGGGGACGTCCCAACTAATGAAAAACTGTTTTTT. Protein sequence: CASSPGDVPTNEKLFF.

The count of this clonotype is one. The V and J genes are TRBV25-1 and TRBJ1-1, with D uncertain. CDR1 MGHDK and CDR2 SYGVNS come from the germline V gene. CDR3 length: 15 residues. The V and J ends lost 1 base and 4 bases respectively, with 13 bases between them. The CDR3 DNA sequence: TGTGCCAGCAGTGAATTTAACGGTGACGGCACTGAAGCTTTCTTT. This sequence encodes CASSEFNGDGTEAFF.

This sequence joins TRBV9 and TRBJ2-5; 12 bases are shared with TRBD2. J gave up 5 bases and V 3 bases, and 5 bases lay outside the gene matches. The CDR3 runs to 15 residues. Per germline, CDR1 SGDLS and CDR2 YYNGEE. The CDR3 sequence: CASSAASGRVETQYF. DNA for the CDR3: TGTGCCAGCAGCGCTGCTAGCGGGAGGGTGGAGACCCAGTACTTC.

The chain joins TRBV30 to TRBJ2-3, with D possibly being TRBD2 (5 bases). Per the germline V gene, CDR1 is GTSNPN and CDR2 is SVGIG (reference sequence). The CDR3 contains 14 residues. Between the trimmed V and J ends, which lost 5 bases and 1 base, there was a span of 13 bases. The CDR3 sequence is CAWGYHSGTDTQYF. CDR3 nucleotide sequence: TGTGCCTGGGGATACCATAGCGGCACAGATACGCAGTATTTT.